The rows below give T cell receptor beta chains drawn from one sample of a study of T cells in localized non-small cell lung cancer. This table comes from immunoSEQ multiplex PCR, and its TCRdb copy is limited to in-frame clones, with some not included. The table has about 77,000 clones, more than 70% seen once. This material consisted of peripheral blood, taken before any cancer treatment. The receptors stem from a woman aged 35 to 69 with stage I squamous cell lung carcinoma. The CDR3 runs from the conserved cysteine through the conserved F or W. Each record gives: CDR3 protein, CDR3 DNA, J gene, clone size, D gene, V gene. A D gene is named only where the DNA matches it firmly. Size is stated for part of the rows, as once, few or many counts, or as a class when the clone is expanded.

cdr3_aa: CASSAQGGGGEKLFF; cdr3_nt: TGTGCCAGCAGCGCCCAGGGCGGAGGTGGTGAAAAACTGTTTTTT; j_call: TRBJ1-4; clone_size: .; d_call: .; v_call: TRBV9
cdr3_aa: CASSRPGAGTEAFF; cdr3_nt: TGTGCCAGCAGCCGCCCGGGGGCCGGGACTGAAGCTTTCTTT; j_call: TRBJ1-1; clone_size: .; d_call: .; v_call: TRBV7-6
cdr3_aa: CASSLARTVGEAFF; cdr3_nt: TGTGCCAGCAGCTTAGCCCGGACAGTGGGGGAAGCTTTCTTT; j_call: TRBJ1-1; clone_size: .; d_call: .; v_call: TRBV7-9
cdr3_aa: CASRAGTSVLETQYF; cdr3_nt: TGCGCCAGCCGCGCCGGGACTAGCGTCTTGGAGACCCAGTACTTC; j_call: TRBJ2-5; clone_size: .; d_call: TRBD2; v_call: TRBV5-1
cdr3_aa: CAYTGTAHVATNEKLFF; cdr3_nt: TGTGCCTATACCGGGACAGCACACGTTGCAACTAATGAAAAACTGTTTTTT; j_call: TRBJ1-4; clone_size: .; d_call: TRBD1; v_call: TRBV30
cdr3_aa: CASSLENQGNTIYF; cdr3_nt: TGTGCCAGCAGCTTAGAGAATCAGGGAAACACCATATATTTT; j_call: TRBJ1-3; clone_size: .; d_call: .; v_call: TRBV11-2
cdr3_aa: CASSVGLAGGREETQYF; cdr3_nt: TGTGCCAGCAGCGTGGGGCTAGCGGGGGGCAGGGAGGAGACCCAGTACTTC; j_call: TRBJ2-5; clone_size: .; d_call: TRBD2; v_call: TRBV9
cdr3_aa: CASSKGQVNTGELFF; cdr3_nt: TGTGCCAGCAGCAAAGGACAGGTAAACACCGGGGAGCTGTTTTTT; j_call: TRBJ2-2; clone_size: .; d_call: TRBD1; v_call: TRBV5-6
cdr3_aa: CASSNPLLRRELFF; cdr3_nt: TGTGCCAGCAGTAACCCGCTCCTGAGGCGGGAGCTGTTTTTT; j_call: TRBJ2-2; clone_size: .; d_call: .; v_call: TRBV2
cdr3_aa: CASSPDRFNTEAFF; cdr3_nt: TGTGCCAGCAGCCCGGACAGGTTTAACACTGAAGCTTTCTTT; j_call: TRBJ1-1; clone_size: .; d_call: TRBD1; v_call: TRBV7-2
cdr3_aa: CASGLSGFTDTQYF; cdr3_nt: TGTGCTAGTGGTTTGTCGGGATTCACAGATACGCAGTATTTT; j_call: TRBJ2-3; clone_size: .; d_call: .; v_call: TRBV12-5
cdr3_aa: CASSQELAGGRPQETQYF; cdr3_nt: TGTGCCAGCAGCCAAGAGCTAGCGGGGGGGCGGCCCCAAGAGACCCAGTACTTC; j_call: TRBJ2-5; clone_size: once; d_call: TRBD2; v_call: TRBV4-2
cdr3_aa: CASSLIQADTQYF; cdr3_nt: TGTGCCAGCAGCTTGATCCAGGCAGATACGCAGTATTTT; j_call: TRBJ2-3; clone_size: .; d_call: .; v_call: TRBV5-5
cdr3_aa: CASSLRGGGDYEQYF; cdr3_nt: TGTGCCAGCAGCTTACGTGGCGGGGGAGATTACGAGCAGTACTTC; j_call: TRBJ2-7; clone_size: .; d_call: TRBD2; v_call: TRBV7-3
cdr3_aa: CASSLGLAGASGELFF; cdr3_nt: TGTGCCAGCAGCCTGGGACTAGCGGGGGCGTCGGGGGAGCTGTTTTTT; j_call: TRBJ2-2; clone_size: .; d_call: TRBD2; v_call: TRBV7-3
cdr3_aa: CASTRGTSSYEQYF; cdr3_nt: TGTGCCAGCACCAGGGGGACTAGCTCCTACGAGCAGTACTTC; j_call: TRBJ2-7; clone_size: .; d_call: .; v_call: TRBV6-5
cdr3_aa: CASSEGAPGYNEQFF; cdr3_nt: TGTGCCAGCAGTGAAGGAGCCCCCGGCTACAATGAGCAGTTCTTC; j_call: TRBJ2-1; clone_size: few; d_call: .; v_call: TRBV6-1
cdr3_aa: CASSIRDRGTLAKNIQYF; cdr3_nt: TGCGCCAGCAGCATCCGGGACAGGGGGACACTAGCCAAAAACATTCAGTACTTC; j_call: TRBJ2-4; clone_size: .; d_call: TRBD1; v_call: TRBV5-1
cdr3_aa: CASSLTFQETQYF; cdr3_nt: TGTGCCAGCAGCTTGACATTCCAAGAGACCCAGTACTTC; j_call: TRBJ2-5; clone_size: .; d_call: .; v_call: TRBV7-3
cdr3_aa: CAISESRQGGGYTF; cdr3_nt: TGTGCCATCAGTGAGTCGCGGCAGGGAGGTGGCTACACCTTC; j_call: TRBJ1-2; clone_size: few; d_call: .; v_call: TRBV10-3
cdr3_aa: CASSPRTGRNTEAFF; cdr3_nt: TGTGCCAGCAGCCCTCGGACAGGGAGGAACACTGAAGCTTTCTTT; j_call: TRBJ1-1; clone_size: .; d_call: TRBD1; v_call: TRBV9
cdr3_aa: CAWSAPGQRGYNEQFF; cdr3_nt: TGTGCCTGGAGTGCACCGGGCCAACGCGGCTACAATGAGCAGTTCTTC; j_call: TRBJ2-1; clone_size: .; d_call: .; v_call: TRBV30
cdr3_aa: CACMFYRGYGYTF; cdr3_nt: TGTGCCTGCATGTTTTACAGGGGCTATGGCTACACCTTC; j_call: TRBJ1-2; clone_size: once; d_call: TRBD1; v_call: TRBV30
cdr3_aa: CASKDRVPGELFF; cdr3_nt: TGTGCCAGCAAAGACAGGGTTCCCGGGGAGCTGTTTTTT; j_call: TRBJ2-2; clone_size: .; d_call: TRBD1; v_call: TRBV25-1
cdr3_aa: CASSQGQGEGNTIYF; cdr3_nt: TGTGCCAGCAGCCAGGGACAGGGAGAAGGAAACACCATATATTTT; j_call: TRBJ1-3; clone_size: .; d_call: TRBD1; v_call: TRBV5-4
cdr3_aa: CASRLREDGYTF; cdr3_nt: TGTGCCAGTCGTTTGAGGGAGGACGGCTACACCTTC; j_call: TRBJ1-2; clone_size: .; d_call: .; v_call: TRBV19
cdr3_aa: CASSVSRNADTQYF; cdr3_nt: TGTGCCAGCAGCGTATCGAGGAACGCAGATACGCAGTATTTT; j_call: TRBJ2-3; clone_size: .; d_call: .; v_call: TRBV9
cdr3_aa: CASSDGTGLYNEQFF; cdr3_nt: TGTGCCAGCAGCGACGGGACAGGGCTTTACAATGAGCAGTTCTTC; j_call: TRBJ2-1; clone_size: once; d_call: TRBD1; v_call: TRBV6-5
cdr3_aa: CASSMQGPNEQFF; cdr3_nt: TGTGCCAGCAGTATGCAGGGGCCCAATGAGCAGTTCTTC; j_call: TRBJ2-1; clone_size: .; d_call: .; v_call: TRBV5-6
cdr3_aa: CASSPGTGYFPQHF; cdr3_nt: TGTGCCAGCAGCCCAGGGACAGGGTATTTTCCCCAGCATTTT; j_call: TRBJ1-5; clone_size: .; d_call: TRBD1; v_call: TRBV7-9
cdr3_aa: CASSYGGDNTEAFF; cdr3_nt: TGTGCCAGCAGTTACGGGGGTGATAACACTGAAGCTTTCTTT; j_call: TRBJ1-1; clone_size: .; d_call: .; v_call: TRBV6-5
cdr3_aa: CASSLTPSGYYEQYF; cdr3_nt: TGTGCCAGCAGCCTGACCCCGTCAGGGTACTACGAGCAGTACTTC; j_call: TRBJ2-7; clone_size: .; d_call: .; v_call: TRBV5-8
cdr3_aa: CASSLGDRSTLNTEAFF; cdr3_nt: TGTGCCAGCAGCTTAGGGGACAGGAGCACCCTGAACACTGAAGCTTTCTTT; j_call: TRBJ1-1; clone_size: once; d_call: TRBD1; v_call: TRBV11-2
cdr3_aa: CASSVKTGGRLNTEAFF; cdr3_nt: TGTGCCAGCAGTGTGAAGACAGGGGGCAGATTGAACACTGAAGCTTTCTTT; j_call: TRBJ1-1; clone_size: .; d_call: TRBD1; v_call: TRBV2
cdr3_aa: CASSRTQGINEKLFF; cdr3_nt: TGTGCCAGCAGCCGAACCCAGGGAATCAATGAAAAACTGTTTTTT; j_call: TRBJ1-4; clone_size: .; d_call: .; v_call: TRBV7-9
cdr3_aa: CAWSVPGGNQPQHF; cdr3_nt: TGTGCCTGGAGTGTACCTGGGGGGAATCAGCCCCAGCATTTT; j_call: TRBJ1-5; clone_size: .; d_call: .; v_call: TRBV30
cdr3_aa: CASSHLGSSRSYEQYF; cdr3_nt: TGCGCCAGCAGTCACCTCGGCAGTTCCCGCTCCTACGAGCAGTACTTC; j_call: TRBJ2-7; clone_size: .; d_call: .; v_call: TRBV23-1
cdr3_aa: CATSRVYPSYGTEAFF; cdr3_nt: TGTGCCACCAGCAGAGTCTACCCATCGTATGGCACTGAAGCTTTCTTT; j_call: TRBJ1-1; clone_size: .; d_call: .; v_call: TRBV15
cdr3_aa: CASSYSGRGSSYEQYF; cdr3_nt: TGTGCCAGCAGTTACTCCGGGCGGGGGAGCTCCTACGAGCAGTACTTC; j_call: TRBJ2-7; clone_size: .; d_call: TRBD2; v_call: TRBV6-5
cdr3_aa: CAWSVSRTGISTNEKLFF; cdr3_nt: TGTGCCTGGAGTGTATCCAGGACAGGGATATCAACTAATGAAAAACTGTTTTTT; j_call: TRBJ1-4; clone_size: few; d_call: TRBD1; v_call: TRBV30
cdr3_aa: CASSVDRSNTEAFF; cdr3_nt: TGTGCCAGCTCCGTGGACAGGTCGAACACTGAAGCTTTCTTT; j_call: TRBJ1-1; clone_size: .; d_call: TRBD1; v_call: TRBV2
cdr3_aa: CASSADSLMRAFF; cdr3_nt: TGTGCCAGCAGTGCTGACAGCCTCATGAGAGCTTTCTTT; j_call: TRBJ1-1; clone_size: .; d_call: .; v_call: TRBV6-1
cdr3_aa: CASSFAPGTQETQYF; cdr3_nt: TGCGCCAGCAGCTTTGCTCCCGGGACCCAAGAGACCCAGTACTTC; j_call: TRBJ2-5; clone_size: once; d_call: .; v_call: TRBV5-1
cdr3_aa: CAISEADSTSGNTIYF; cdr3_nt: TGTGCCATCAGTGAGGCAGACAGCACCTCTGGAAACACCATATATTTT; j_call: TRBJ1-3; clone_size: once; d_call: .; v_call: TRBV10-3
cdr3_aa: CASSPGQASYEQYF; cdr3_nt: TGCGCCAGCAGCCCGGGACAGGCGTCCTACGAGCAGTACTTC; j_call: TRBJ2-7; clone_size: .; d_call: TRBD1; v_call: TRBV5-1
cdr3_aa: CASSDPDRGTQYF; cdr3_nt: TGCGCCAGCAGTGACCCGGACAGGGGAACGCAGTATTTT; j_call: TRBJ2-3; clone_size: .; d_call: TRBD1; v_call: TRBV10-1
cdr3_aa: CASSLLDPDSYEQYF; cdr3_nt: TGTGCCAGCAGTCTCCTAGACCCCGACTCCTACGAGCAGTACTTC; j_call: TRBJ2-7; clone_size: once; d_call: .; v_call: TRBV6-4
cdr3_aa: CASGPVNTEAFF; cdr3_nt: TGTGCCAGTGGACCGGTGAACACTGAAGCTTTCTTT; j_call: TRBJ1-1; clone_size: .; d_call: .; v_call: TRBV5-4
cdr3_aa: CASSRQVYYEQYF; cdr3_nt: TGTGCCAGCAGCAGACAGGTCTACTACGAGCAGTACTTC; j_call: TRBJ2-7; clone_size: .; d_call: .; v_call: TRBV6-1
cdr3_aa: CASSSQSGPTNYGYTF; cdr3_nt: TGCGCCAGCAGCTCGCAATCCGGGCCCACTAACTATGGCTACACCTTC; j_call: TRBJ1-2; clone_size: .; d_call: .; v_call: TRBV5-1
cdr3_aa: CASSLSLGGRADTQYF; cdr3_nt: TGTGCCAGCAGCTTAAGTCTGGGGGGCAGGGCAGATACGCAGTATTTT; j_call: TRBJ2-3; clone_size: .; d_call: .; v_call: TRBV7-2
cdr3_aa: CASSLRQGSNEQFF; cdr3_nt: TGTGCCAGCAGCTTAAGACAGGGTAGCAATGAGCAGTTCTTC; j_call: TRBJ2-1; clone_size: once; d_call: TRBD1; v_call: TRBV7-3
cdr3_aa: CASSLAAGLGTEAFF; cdr3_nt: TGTGCCAGCAGCTTAGCGGCAGGGTTGGGCACTGAAGCTTTCTTT; j_call: TRBJ1-1; clone_size: .; d_call: .; v_call: TRBV7-9
cdr3_aa: CASSDRVSTDTQYF; cdr3_nt: TGTGCCAGCAGTGACAGGGTCAGCACAGATACGCAGTATTTT; j_call: TRBJ2-3; clone_size: .; d_call: TRBD1; v_call: TRBV6-5
cdr3_aa: CASSQEGGWREQYF; cdr3_nt: TGTGCCAGCAGCCAAGAGGGCGGGTGGCGGGAGCAGTACTTC; j_call: TRBJ2-7; clone_size: .; d_call: .; v_call: TRBV14